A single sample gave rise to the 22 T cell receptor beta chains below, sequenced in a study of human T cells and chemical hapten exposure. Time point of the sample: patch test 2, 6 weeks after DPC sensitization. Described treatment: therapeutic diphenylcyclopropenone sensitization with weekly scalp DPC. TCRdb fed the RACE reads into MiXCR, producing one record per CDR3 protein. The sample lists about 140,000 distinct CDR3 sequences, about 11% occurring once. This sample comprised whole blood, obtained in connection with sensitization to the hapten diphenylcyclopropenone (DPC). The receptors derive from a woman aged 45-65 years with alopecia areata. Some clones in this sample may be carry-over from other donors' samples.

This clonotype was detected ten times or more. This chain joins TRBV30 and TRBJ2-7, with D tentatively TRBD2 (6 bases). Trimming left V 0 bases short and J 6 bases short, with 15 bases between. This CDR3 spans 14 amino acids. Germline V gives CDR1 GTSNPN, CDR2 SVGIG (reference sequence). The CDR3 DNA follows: TGTGCCTGGAGTGTAGGAGGGCCCCTTCCCGAGCAGTACTTC. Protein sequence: CAWSVGGPLPEQYF.

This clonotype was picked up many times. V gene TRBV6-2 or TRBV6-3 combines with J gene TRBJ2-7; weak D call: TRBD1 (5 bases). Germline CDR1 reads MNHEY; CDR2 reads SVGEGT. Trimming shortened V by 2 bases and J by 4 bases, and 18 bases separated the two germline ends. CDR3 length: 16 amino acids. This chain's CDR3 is CASSYPSGIRRYEQYF. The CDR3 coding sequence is TGTGCCAGCAGTTACCCCTCAGGGATCCGCAGGTACGAGCAGTACTTC.

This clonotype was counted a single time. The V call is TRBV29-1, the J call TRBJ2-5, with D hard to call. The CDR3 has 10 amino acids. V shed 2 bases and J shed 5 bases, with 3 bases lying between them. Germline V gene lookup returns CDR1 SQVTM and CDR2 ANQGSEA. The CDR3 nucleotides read TGCAGCGTTGAAAGCGAGACCCAGTACTTC. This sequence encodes CSVESETQYF.

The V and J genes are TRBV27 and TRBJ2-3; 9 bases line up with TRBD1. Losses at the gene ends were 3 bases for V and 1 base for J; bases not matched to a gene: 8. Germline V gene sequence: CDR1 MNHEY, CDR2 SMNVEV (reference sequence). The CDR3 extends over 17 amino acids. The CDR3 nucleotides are TGTGCCAGCAGTTTCCGGTCTCGGACAGGGGGCACAGATACGCAGTATTTT. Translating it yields CASSFRSRTGGTDTQYF.

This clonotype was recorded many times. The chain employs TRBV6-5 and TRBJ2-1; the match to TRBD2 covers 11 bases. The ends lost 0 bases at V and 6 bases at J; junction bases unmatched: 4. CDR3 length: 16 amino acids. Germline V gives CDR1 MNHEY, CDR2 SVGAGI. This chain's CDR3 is CASSYSGTSGRNEQFF. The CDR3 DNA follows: TGTGCCAGCAGTTACTCCGGGACTAGCGGACGCAATGAGCAGTTCTTC.

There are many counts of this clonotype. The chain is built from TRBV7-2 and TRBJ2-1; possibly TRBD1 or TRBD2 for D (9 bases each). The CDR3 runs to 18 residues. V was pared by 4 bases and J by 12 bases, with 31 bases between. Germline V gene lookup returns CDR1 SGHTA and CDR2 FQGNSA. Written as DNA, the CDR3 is TGTGCCAGCAGCTCTTCTTCCGGGACAGGGTTATTTAGCGGGGGGCAGTTCTTC. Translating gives CASSSSSGTGLFSGGQFF.

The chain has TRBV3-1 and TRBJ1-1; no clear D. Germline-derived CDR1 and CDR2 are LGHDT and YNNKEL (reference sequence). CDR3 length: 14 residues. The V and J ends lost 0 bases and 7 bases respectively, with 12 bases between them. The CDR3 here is CASSQDQTSYEAFF. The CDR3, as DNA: TGTGCCAGCAGCCAAGATCAGACCAGCTATGAAGCTTTCTTT. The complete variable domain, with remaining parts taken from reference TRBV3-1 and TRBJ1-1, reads DTAVSQTPKYLVTQMGNDKSIKCEQNLGHDTMYWYKQDSKKFLKIMFSYNNKELIINETVPNRFSPKSPDKAHLNLHINSLELGDSAVYFCASSQDQTSYEAFFGQGTRLTVV.

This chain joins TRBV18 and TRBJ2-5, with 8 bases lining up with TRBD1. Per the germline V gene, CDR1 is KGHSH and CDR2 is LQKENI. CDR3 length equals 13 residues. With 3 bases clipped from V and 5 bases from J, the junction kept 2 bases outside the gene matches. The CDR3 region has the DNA TGTGCCAGCTCACCGCAGGGGGCGGAGACCCAGTACTTC. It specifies CASSPQGAETQYF. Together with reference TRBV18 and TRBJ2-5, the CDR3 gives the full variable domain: NAGVMQNPRHLVRRRGQEARLRCSPMKGHSHVYWYRQLPEEGLKFMVYLQKENIIDESGMPKERFSAEFPKEGPSILRIQQVVRGDSAAYFCASSPQGAETQYFGPGTRLLVL.

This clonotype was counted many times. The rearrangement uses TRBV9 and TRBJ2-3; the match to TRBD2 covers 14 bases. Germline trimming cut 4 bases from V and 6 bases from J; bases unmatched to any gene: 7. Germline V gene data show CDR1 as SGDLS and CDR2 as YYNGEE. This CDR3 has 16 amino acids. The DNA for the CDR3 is TGTGCCAGCAGCTCGGGACTAGCGGGAGCGGCGGATACGCAGTATTTT. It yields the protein CASSSGLAGAADTQYF.

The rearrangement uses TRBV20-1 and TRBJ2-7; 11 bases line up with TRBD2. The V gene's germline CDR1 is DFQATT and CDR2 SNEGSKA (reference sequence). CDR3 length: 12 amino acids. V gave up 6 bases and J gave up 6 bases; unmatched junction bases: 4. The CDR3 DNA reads TGCAGTGCCTCTCTAGCGGGAGGCGAGCAGTACTTC. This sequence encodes CSASLAGGEQYF.

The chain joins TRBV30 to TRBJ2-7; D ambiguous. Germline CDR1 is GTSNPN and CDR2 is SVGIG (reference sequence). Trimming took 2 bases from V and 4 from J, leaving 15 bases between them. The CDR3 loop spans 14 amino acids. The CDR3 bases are TGTGCCTGGAGTCCCCTCGACTCGTTTTACGAGCAGTACTTC. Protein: CAWSPLDSFYEQYF.

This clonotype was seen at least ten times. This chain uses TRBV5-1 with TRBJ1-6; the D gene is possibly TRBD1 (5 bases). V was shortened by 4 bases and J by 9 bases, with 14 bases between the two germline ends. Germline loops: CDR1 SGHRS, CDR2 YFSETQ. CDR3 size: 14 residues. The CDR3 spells CASSLDSGRSPLHF. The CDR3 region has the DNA TGCGCCAGCAGCCTGGACTCGGGGCGTTCACCCCTCCACTTT.

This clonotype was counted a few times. The CDR3 reads CASTVPLPGANVLTF. The CDR3 DNA reads TGTGCCAGCACAGTCCCTCTCCCGGGGGCCAACGTCCTGACTTTC. The chain links TRBV7-9 to TRBJ2-6, with unresolved D. The CDR3 is made up of 15 amino acids. V dropped 7 bases and J dropped 4 bases, with 14 bases sitting between them. Looked up from germline, CDR1 is SEHNR and CDR2 is FQNEAQ (reference sequence).

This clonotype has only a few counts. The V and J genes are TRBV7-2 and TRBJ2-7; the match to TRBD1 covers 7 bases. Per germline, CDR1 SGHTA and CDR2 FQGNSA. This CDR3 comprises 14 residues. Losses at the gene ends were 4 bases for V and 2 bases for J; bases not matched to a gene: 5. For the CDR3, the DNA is TGTGCCAGCAGCTCAAGAACAGGGGCCTACGAGCAGTACTTC. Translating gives CASSSRTGAYEQYF.

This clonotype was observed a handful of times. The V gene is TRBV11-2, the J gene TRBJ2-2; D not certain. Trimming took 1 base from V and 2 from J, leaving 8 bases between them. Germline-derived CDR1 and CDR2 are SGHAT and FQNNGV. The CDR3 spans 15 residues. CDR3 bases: TGTGCCAGCAGCTTAGGCGCCAGAAACACCGGGGAGCTGTTTTTT. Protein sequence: CASSLGARNTGELFF.

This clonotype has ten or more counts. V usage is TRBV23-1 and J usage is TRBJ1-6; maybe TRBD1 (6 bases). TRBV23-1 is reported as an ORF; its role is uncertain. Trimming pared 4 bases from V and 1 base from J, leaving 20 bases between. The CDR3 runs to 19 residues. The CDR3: CASSRGHPKRISYNSPLHF. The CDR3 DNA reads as TGCGCCAGCAGTCGGGGACACCCTAAAAGGATATCCTATAATTCACCCCTCCACTTT.

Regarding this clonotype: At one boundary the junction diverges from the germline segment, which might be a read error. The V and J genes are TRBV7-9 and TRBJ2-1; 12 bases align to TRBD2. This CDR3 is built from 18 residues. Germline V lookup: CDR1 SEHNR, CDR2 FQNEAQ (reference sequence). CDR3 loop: CASSFGLAGRSSCNEQFF. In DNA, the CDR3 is TGTGCCAGCAGTTTCGGACTAGCGGGAAGGAGCTCCTGCAATGAGCAGTTCTTC.

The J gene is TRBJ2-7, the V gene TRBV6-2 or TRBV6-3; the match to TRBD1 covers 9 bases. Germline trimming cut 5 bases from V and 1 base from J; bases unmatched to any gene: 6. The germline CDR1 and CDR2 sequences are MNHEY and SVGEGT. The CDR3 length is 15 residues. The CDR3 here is CASSRGGTGSYEQYF. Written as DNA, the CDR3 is TGTGCCAGCAGTAGGGGAGGGACAGGGTCCTACGAGCAGTACTTC.

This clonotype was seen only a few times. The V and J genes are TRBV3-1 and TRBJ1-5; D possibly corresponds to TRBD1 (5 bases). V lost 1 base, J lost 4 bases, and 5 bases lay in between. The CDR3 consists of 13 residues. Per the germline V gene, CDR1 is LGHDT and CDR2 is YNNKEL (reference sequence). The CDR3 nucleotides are TGTGCCAGCAGCCAAGCAGGGAATCAGCCCCAGCATTTT. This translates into CASSQAGNQPQHF.

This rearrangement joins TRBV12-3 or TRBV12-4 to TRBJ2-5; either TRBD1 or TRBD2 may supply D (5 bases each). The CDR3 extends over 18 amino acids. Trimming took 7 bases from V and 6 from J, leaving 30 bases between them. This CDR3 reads CASNRGDRRPRSGQTQYF. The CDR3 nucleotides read TGTGCCAGCAACCGGGGCGACCGACGGCCGCGCAGTGGGCAGACCCAGTACTTC.

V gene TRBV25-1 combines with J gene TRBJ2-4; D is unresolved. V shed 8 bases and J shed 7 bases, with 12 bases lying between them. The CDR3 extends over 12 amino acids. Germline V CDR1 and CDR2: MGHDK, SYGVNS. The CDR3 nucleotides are TGTGCCAGCTCACCGGCCCCCAACATTCAGTACTTC. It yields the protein CASSPAPNIQYF.

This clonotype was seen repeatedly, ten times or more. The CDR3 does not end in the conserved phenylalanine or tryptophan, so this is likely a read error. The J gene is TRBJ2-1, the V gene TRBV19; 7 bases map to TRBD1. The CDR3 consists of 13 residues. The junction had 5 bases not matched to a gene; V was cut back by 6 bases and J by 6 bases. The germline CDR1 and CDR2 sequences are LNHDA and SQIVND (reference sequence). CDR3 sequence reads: CASSLDRVNEQFS. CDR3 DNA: TGTGCCAGTAGCCTCGACAGGGTCAATGAGCAGTTCTCC.